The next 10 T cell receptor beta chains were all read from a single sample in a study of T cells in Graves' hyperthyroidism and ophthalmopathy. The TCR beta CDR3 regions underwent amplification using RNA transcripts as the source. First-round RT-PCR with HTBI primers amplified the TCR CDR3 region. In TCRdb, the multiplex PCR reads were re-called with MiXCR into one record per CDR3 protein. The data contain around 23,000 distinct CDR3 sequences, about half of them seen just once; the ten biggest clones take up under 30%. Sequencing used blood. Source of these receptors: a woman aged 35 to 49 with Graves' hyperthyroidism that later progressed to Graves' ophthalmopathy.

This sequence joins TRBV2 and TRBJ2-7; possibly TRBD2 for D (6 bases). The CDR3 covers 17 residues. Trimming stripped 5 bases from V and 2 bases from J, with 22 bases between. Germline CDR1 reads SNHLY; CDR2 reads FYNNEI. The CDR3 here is CASSSFPAGSRTYEQYF. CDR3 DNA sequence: TGTGCCAGCAGTTCTTTCCCTGCCGGGAGTAGGACCTACGAGCAGTACTTC.

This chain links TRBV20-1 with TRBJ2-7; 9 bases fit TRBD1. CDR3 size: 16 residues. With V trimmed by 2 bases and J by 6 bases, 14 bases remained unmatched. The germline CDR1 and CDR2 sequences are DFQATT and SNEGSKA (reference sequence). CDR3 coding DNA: TGCAGTGCTAGATCTCAAACAGGGGGCGGAAGCGGCGAGCAGTACTTC. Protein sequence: CSARSQTGGGSGEQYF.

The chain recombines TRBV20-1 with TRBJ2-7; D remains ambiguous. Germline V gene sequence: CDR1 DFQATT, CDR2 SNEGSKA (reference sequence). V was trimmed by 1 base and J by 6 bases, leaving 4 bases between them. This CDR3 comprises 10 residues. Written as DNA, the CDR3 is TGCAGTGCTAGAGCGGGCGAGCAGTACTTC. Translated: CSARAGEQYF.

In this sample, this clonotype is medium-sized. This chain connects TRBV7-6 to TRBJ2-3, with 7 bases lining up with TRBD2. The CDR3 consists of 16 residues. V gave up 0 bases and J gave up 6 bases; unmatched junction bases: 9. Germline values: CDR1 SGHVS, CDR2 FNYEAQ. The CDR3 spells CASSLASAGLFDTQYF. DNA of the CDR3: TGTGCCAGCAGCTTAGCCTCAGCGGGGCTATTCGATACGCAGTATTTT.

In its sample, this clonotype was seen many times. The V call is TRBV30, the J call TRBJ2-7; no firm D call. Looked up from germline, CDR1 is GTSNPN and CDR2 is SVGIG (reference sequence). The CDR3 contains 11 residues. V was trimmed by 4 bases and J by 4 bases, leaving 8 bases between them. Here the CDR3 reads CAWMRSYEQYF. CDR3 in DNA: TGTGCCTGGATGCGGTCATACGAGCAGTACTTC.

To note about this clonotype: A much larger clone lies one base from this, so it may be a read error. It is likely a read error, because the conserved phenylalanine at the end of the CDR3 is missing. CDR3 sequence: CASSFEVSRDTQYL. The CDR3 region has the DNA TGTGCCAGCAGTTTTGAAGTTTCGAGAGATACGCAGTATCTT. The V call is TRBV7-9, the J call TRBJ2-3; D ambiguous. Trimming removed 6 bases at V and 5 bases at J, with 15 bases between. The CDR3 is 14 residues long. In germline, CDR1 is SEHNR, CDR2 FQNEAQ (reference sequence).

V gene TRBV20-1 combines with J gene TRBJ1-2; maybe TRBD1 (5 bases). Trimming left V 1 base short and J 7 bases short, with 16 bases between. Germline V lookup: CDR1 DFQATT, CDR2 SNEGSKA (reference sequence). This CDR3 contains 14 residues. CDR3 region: CSARVGTLIRGYTF. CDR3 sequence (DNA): TGCAGTGCTAGAGTTGGGACTCTAATACGTGGCTACACCTTC.

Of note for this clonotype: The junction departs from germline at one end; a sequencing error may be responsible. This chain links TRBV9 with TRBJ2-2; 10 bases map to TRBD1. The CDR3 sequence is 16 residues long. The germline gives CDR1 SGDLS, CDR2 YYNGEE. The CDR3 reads CASTPTGGSNIGELFF. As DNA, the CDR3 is TGTGCCAGCACCCCGACAGGGGGCTCAAACATCGGGGAGTTGTTTTTT.

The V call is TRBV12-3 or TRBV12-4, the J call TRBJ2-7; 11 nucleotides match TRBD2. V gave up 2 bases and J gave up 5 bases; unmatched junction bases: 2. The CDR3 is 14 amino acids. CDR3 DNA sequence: TGTGCCAGCAGTTTAATAGCGGGAGGGGACGAGCAGTACTTC. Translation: CASSLIAGGDEQYF.

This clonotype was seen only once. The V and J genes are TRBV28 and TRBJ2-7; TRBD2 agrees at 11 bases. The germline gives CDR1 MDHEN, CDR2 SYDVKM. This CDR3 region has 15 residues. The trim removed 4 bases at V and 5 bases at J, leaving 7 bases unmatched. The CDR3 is CASSSLAGGVDEQYF. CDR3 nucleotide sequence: TGTGCCAGCAGTTCTCTAGCGGGAGGTGTCGACGAGCAGTACTTC.